This passage covers 18 T cell receptor beta chains from one sample sequenced in a study of control samples from healthy donors and cancer patients. Clones were read by immunoSEQ multiplex PCR, and TCRdb kept only the in-frame ones, dropping some. The table lists approximately 130,000 clones, around 90% of them singletons. Sequencing input: blood. The receptors originated from a middle-aged man in good health.

CDR3 sequence reads: CASSYSRGGDTEAFF. In nucleotides, the CDR3 is TGTGCCAGCAGTTACTCGAGGGGTGGGGACACTGAAGCTTTCTTT. The rearrangement uses TRBV6-2 or TRBV6-3 and TRBJ1-1, with D perhaps matching TRBD1 (5 bases). Germline-derived CDR1 and CDR2 are MNHEY and SVGEGT. The V end was cut by 0 bases, the J end by 3 bases, with 11 bases between. The CDR3 has 15 residues.

This chain connects TRBV12-3 or TRBV12-4 to TRBJ1-2; tentatively, D is TRBD1 (5 bases). Trimming removed 8 bases from V and 7 bases from J, with 14 bases in between. The CDR3 has 12 residues. CDR3 sequence reads: CASCKGRSGYTF. The CDR3, as DNA: TGTGCCAGCTGTAAGGGGAGGAGTGGCTACACCTTC.

The chain combines TRBV24-1 with TRBJ2-1; TRBD1 matches at 8 bases. The CDR3 spans 15 residues. With V trimmed by 3 bases and J by 0 bases, 0 bases remained unmatched. Germline assignment: CDR1 KGHDR and CDR2 SFDVKD. CDR3 amino acids: CATSDTGGSYNEQFF. CDR3 DNA sequence: TGTGCCACCAGTGATACAGGGGGCTCCTACAATGAGCAGTTCTTC.

The chain has TRBV30 and TRBJ2-1; 10 bases match TRBD1. The CDR3 is 14 amino acids. Germline V gene lookup returns CDR1 GTSNPN and CDR2 SVGIG (reference sequence). Trimming cost V 4 bases and J 4 bases; bases outside gene matches: 4. The CDR3: CAWIGQGGYNEQFF. CDR3 nucleotides: TGTGCCTGGATTGGACAGGGGGGTTACAATGAGCAGTTCTTC.

The chain links TRBV18 to TRBJ1-2, with 8 bases aligning to TRBD1. This CDR3 is 16 amino acids long. Germline V gene sequence: CDR1 KGHSH, CDR2 LQKENI. V trimming: 3 bases; J trimming: 0 bases; junction bases outside the gene matches: 6. For the CDR3, the DNA is TGTGCCAGCTCACCTAGCACAGGGGGACCTAACTATGGCTACACCTTC. This codes for CASSPSTGGPNYGYTF.

The rearrangement joins TRBV7-2 to TRBJ2-3, with TRBD2 identical over 7 bases. Germline CDR1 SGHTA, CDR2 FQGNSA. This CDR3 is built from 15 residues. Trimming cost V 1 base and J 6 bases; bases outside gene matches: 7. CDR3 protein: CASSLVRGGLDTQYF. In nucleotides, the CDR3 is TGTGCCAGCAGCTTAGTTCGGGGAGGGTTGGATACGCAGTATTTT.

CDR3 in DNA: TGTGCCAGTAGTATAGTTTTGGGGACCGGGGAGCTGTTTTTT. Its translation is CASSIVLGTGELFF. The rearrangement joins TRBV19 to TRBJ2-2, with no clear D. Per the germline V gene, CDR1 is LNHDA and CDR2 is SQIVND (reference sequence). Trimming cost V 1 base and J 5 bases, with 8 bases left between them. The CDR3 totals 14 residues.

V and J are TRBV19 and TRBJ2-3; D tentatively fits TRBD1 or TRBD2 (5 bases each). V lost 3 bases and J lost 2, with 12 bases in between. CDR1 and CDR2 (germline): LNHDA, SQIVND (reference sequence). The CDR3 has 15 amino acids. The CDR3 bases are TGTGCCAGTAGTATCGGGACGTACGTCACAGATACGCAGTATTTT. Protein: CASSIGTYVTDTQYF.

This chain joins TRBV11-2 and TRBJ1-4, with no clear D. CDR3 length equals 13 residues. The V end lost 4 bases, the J end lost 4 bases, and 7 bases lay between the germline ends. The germline V gene encodes CDR1 SGHAT and CDR2 FQNNGV. CDR3 protein: CASSSGLNEKLFF. For the CDR3, the DNA is TGTGCCAGCAGCTCGGGCCTTAATGAAAAACTGTTTTTT.

This clone has only a few counts. The rearrangement joins TRBV2 to TRBJ2-7; 7 bases map to TRBD1. CDR1 is SNHLY, CDR2 FYNNEI, per germline. CDR3 length: 14 amino acids. V lost 8 bases and J lost 4; bases outside the gene matches: 11. CDR3 coding DNA: TGTGCCAGCGAGACAGGGCCCTCTCCGTACGAGCAGTACTTC. This sequence encodes CASETGPSPYEQYF.

This chain joins TRBV12-3 or TRBV12-4 and TRBJ1-2, with TRBD1 identical over 7 bases. The CDR3 totals 13 residues. Germline trimming cut 6 bases from V and 8 bases from J; bases unmatched to any gene: 9. The DNA for the CDR3 is TGTGCCAGCAGCTACAGGGGATTCGGGGGCTACACCTTC. It is translated as CASSYRGFGGYTF.

The chain couples TRBV3-1 (or the pseudogene TRBV3-2) to TRBJ1-2; D gene ambiguous. Trimming took 1 base from V and 2 from J, leaving 8 bases between them. The CDR3 extends over 14 amino acids. CDR1 and CDR2 from the germline V gene are LGHDT and YNNKEL (reference sequence). The CDR3 is CASSQVSSNYGYTF. The CDR3 DNA sequence: TGTGCCAGCAGCCAAGTTTCGTCCAACTATGGCTACACCTTC.

This chain uses TRBV27 with TRBJ2-2, with 10 bases lining up with TRBD1. V was pared by 6 bases and J by 5 bases, with 3 bases of the junction left unmatched. Germline CDR1 is MNHEY and CDR2 is SMNVEV (reference sequence). The length of the CDR3 is 14 residues. The CDR3 protein is CASSGTGDTGELFF. Written as DNA, the CDR3 is TGTGCCAGCAGCGGGACAGGGGATACCGGGGAGCTGTTTTTT.

The chain combines TRBV9 with TRBJ2-5; D is tentatively TRBD1 or TRBD2 (5 bases each). Germline V lookup: CDR1 SGDLS, CDR2 YYNGEE. The CDR3 has 18 amino acids. V was cut by 0 bases and J by 3 bases, with 21 bases left in between. The DNA of the CDR3 is TGTGCCAGCAGCGTAGGTCTCTTGGGACGAGGCAGTAAAGAGACCCAGTACTTC. Encoded protein: CASSVGLLGRGSKETQYF. The variable domain in full, completed from reference TRBV9 and TRBJ2-5, reads DSGVTQTPKHLITATGQRVTLRCSPRSGDLSVYWYQQSLDQGLQFLIQYYNGEERAKGNILERFSAQQFPDLHSELNLSSLELGDSALYFCASSVGLLGRGSKETQYFGPGTRLLVL.

The V and J genes are TRBV25-1 and TRBJ1-2; D not certain. Germline V gene sequence: CDR1 MGHDK, CDR2 SYGVNS. The CDR3 length is 14 residues. Trimming removed 0 bases from V and 8 bases from J, with 13 bases in between. The CDR3 bases are TGTGCCAGCAGTGAATATGCCCCGTCTGGAGGCTACACCTTC. Protein product: CASSEYAPSGGYTF.

V is TRBV9 and J is TRBJ2-7; D remains unclear. This CDR3 region has 11 residues. V gave up 3 bases and J gave up 5 bases, with 6 bases separating them. Germline CDR1 is SGDLS and CDR2 is YYNGEE. CDR3 protein: CASSDQNEQYF. The CDR3 DNA sequence: TGTGCCAGCAGCGACCAAAACGAGCAGTACTTC.

The rearrangement links TRBV19 to TRBJ1-3, with unresolved D. The germline V gene encodes CDR1 LNHDA and CDR2 SQIVND (reference sequence). V was clipped by 4 bases and J by 0 bases, with 10 bases between them. The length of the CDR3 is 15 residues. DNA of the CDR3: TGTGCCAGTAGTAGCAGACTGAACTCTGGAAACACCATATATTTT. Residues: CASSSRLNSGNTIYF.

V gene TRBV19 combines with J gene TRBJ1-2; D gene unclear. This CDR3 has 15 amino acids. V was shortened by 5 bases and J by 0 bases, with 13 bases between the two germline ends. CDR1 and CDR2 from the germline V gene are LNHDA and SQIVND (reference sequence). CDR3 sequence reads: CASSPRTGSNYGYTF. The DNA of the CDR3 is TGTGCCAGTAGTCCCCGGACGGGTTCTAACTATGGCTACACCTTC.